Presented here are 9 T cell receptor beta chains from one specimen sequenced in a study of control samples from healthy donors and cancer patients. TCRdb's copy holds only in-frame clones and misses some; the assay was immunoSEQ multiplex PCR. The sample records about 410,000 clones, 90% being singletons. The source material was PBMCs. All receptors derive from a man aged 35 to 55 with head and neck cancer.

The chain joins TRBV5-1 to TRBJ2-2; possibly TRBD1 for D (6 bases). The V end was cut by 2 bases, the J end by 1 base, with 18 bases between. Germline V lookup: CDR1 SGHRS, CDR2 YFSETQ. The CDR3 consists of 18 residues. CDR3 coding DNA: TGCGCCAGCAGCTTCGGCCTTTACAGGGATGGGAACACCGGGGAGCTGTTTTTT. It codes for CASSFGLYRDGNTGELFF.

The CDR3 loop is CASSTGGGMENTEAFF. CDR3 sequence (DNA): TGTGCCAGTAGTACGGGCGGGGGAATGGAGAACACTGAAGCTTTCTTT. The genes are TRBV19 and TRBJ1-1; D might be TRBD1 (5 bases). Germline V gene data show CDR1 as LNHDA and CDR2 as SQIVND (reference sequence). This CDR3 has 16 residues. V was shortened by 4 bases and J by 1 base, with 16 bases between the two germline ends.

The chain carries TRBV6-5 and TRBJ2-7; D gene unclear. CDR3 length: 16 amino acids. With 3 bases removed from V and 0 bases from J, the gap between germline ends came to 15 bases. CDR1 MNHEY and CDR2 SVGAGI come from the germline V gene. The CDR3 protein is CASSYGPPTTSYEQYF. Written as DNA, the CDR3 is TGTGCCAGCAGTTATGGCCCCCCGACCACCTCCTACGAGCAGTACTTC.

CDR3 nucleotides: TGTGCCAGCAGATACCTCGAGACCCAGTACTTC. Protein product: CASRYLETQYF. The V and J genes are TRBV25-1 and TRBJ2-5; D not certain. V was pared by 6 bases and J by 5 bases, with 7 bases between. There are 11 residues in the CDR3. Germline lookup yields CDR1 MGHDK and CDR2 SYGVNS.

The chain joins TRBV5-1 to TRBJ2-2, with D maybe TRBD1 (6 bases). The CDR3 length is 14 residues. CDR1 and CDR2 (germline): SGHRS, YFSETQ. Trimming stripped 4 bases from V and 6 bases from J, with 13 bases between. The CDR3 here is CASSPGVRAGELFF. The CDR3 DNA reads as TGCGCCAGCAGCCCAGGGGTGAGGGCCGGGGAGCTGTTTTTT.

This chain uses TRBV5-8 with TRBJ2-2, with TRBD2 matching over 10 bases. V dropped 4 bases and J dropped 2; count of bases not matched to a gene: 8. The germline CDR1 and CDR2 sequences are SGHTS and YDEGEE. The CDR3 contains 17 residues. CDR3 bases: TGTGCCAGCAGCGCCCTAGCGGGGGACCTCAACACCGGGGAGCTGTTTTTT. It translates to CASSALAGDLNTGELFF. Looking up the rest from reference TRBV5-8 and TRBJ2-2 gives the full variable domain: EAGVTQSPTHLIKTRGQQATLRCSPISGHTSVYWYQQALGLGLQFLLWYDEGEERNRGNFPPRFSGRQFPNYSSELNVNALELEDSALYLCASSALAGDLNTGELFFGEGSRLTVL.

The DNA of the CDR3 is TGTGCCAGCAGGGCACAGGGGGCGGGCGGGGAGCTGTTTTTT. It yields the protein CASRAQGAGGELFF. The V and J genes are TRBV6-5 and TRBJ2-2, with 9 bases fitting TRBD1. Germline CDR1 MNHEY, CDR2 SVGAGI. This CDR3 is built from 14 residues. The J segment lost 7 bases and the V segment lost 6 bases, leaving 6 bases of the junction unmatched.

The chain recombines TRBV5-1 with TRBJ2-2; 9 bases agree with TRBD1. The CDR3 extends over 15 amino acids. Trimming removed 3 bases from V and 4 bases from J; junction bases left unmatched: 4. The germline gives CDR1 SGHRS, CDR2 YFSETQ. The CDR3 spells CASSWGTGFTGELFF. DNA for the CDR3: TGCGCCAGCAGCTGGGGGACAGGGTTCACCGGGGAGCTGTTTTTT. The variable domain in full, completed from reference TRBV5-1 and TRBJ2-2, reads KAGVTQTPRYLIKTRGQQVTLSCSPISGHRSVSWYQQTPGQGLQFLFEYFSETQRNKGNFPGRFSGRQFSNSRSEMNVSTLELGDSALYLCASSWGTGFTGELFFGEGSRLTVL.

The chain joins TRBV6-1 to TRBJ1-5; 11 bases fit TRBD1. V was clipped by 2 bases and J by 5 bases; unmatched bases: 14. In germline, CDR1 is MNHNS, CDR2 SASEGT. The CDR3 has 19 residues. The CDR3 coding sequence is TGTGCCAGCAGTGAAAGGGTGTGGGGGACAGGGGGTCTCGATCAGCCCCAGCATTTT. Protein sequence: CASSERVWGTGGLDQPQHF.